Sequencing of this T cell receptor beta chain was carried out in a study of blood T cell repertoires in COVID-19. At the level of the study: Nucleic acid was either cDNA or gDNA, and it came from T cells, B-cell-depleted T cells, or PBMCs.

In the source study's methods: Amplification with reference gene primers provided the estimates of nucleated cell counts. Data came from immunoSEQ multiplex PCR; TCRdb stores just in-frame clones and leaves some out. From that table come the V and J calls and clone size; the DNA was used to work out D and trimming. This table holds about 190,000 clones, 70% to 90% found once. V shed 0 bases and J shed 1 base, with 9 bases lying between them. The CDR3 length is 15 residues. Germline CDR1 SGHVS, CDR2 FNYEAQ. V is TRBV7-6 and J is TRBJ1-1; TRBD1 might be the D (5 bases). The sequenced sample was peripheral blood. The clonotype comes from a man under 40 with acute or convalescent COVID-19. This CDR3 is CASSLAAGGNTEAFF. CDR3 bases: TGTGCCAGCAGCTTAGCAGCGGGGGGGAACACTGAAGCTTTCTTT.